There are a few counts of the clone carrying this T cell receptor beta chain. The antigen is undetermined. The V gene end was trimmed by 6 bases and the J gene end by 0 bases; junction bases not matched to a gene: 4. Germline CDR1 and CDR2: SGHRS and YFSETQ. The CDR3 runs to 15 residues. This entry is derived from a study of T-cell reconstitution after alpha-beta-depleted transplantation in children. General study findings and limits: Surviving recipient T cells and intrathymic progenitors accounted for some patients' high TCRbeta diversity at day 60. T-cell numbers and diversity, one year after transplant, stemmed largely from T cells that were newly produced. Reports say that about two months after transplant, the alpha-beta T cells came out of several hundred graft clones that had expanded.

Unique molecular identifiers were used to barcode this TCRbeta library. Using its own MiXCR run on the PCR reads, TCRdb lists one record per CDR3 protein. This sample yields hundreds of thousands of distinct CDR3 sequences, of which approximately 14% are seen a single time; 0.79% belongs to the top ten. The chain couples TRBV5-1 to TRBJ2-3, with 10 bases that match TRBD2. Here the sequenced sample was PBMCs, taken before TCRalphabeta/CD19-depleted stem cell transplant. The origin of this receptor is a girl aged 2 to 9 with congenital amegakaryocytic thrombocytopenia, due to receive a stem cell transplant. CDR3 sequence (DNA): TGCGCCAGCAACCTAGCGGGAGTCAGCACAGATACGCAGTATTTT. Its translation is CASNLAGVSTDTQYF.